The T cell receptor (beta chain) described here comes from a study of beta chain features in type 1 diabetes. This clone showed up just once. Its antigen remains unidentified. The CDR3 runs 14 residues. After removal of 4 bases from V and 5 bases from J, the junction contained 7 bases not matched to a gene. The germline CDR1 and CDR2 sequences are LGHNA and YNFKEQ. The study reverse transcribed the entire isolated RNA, so it sequenced expressed TCRB transcripts. The data were produced by immunoSEQ multiplex PCR, yet TCRdb's version contains in-frame clones alone and is incomplete. This sample has about 180,000 clones, with 10% to 15% found just once. Via the markers CD45RO/CCR7/CD25/CD127/CD95/CD27, stem cell-like memory, regulatory, central memory and naive CD4+ cells were sorted. Purity of each sorted population was above 95%. Study findings and constraints: Type 1 diabetes patients showed fewer insertions and more deletions at VDJ junctions.

This clonotype was sampled from a woman under 30 in good health. V usage is TRBV4-2 and J usage is TRBJ1-1, with 7 bases lining up with TRBD1. Material for sequencing was central memory CD4+ T cells from blood. The CDR3 coding sequence is TGTGCCAGCAGCCTTGGCACAGGGGATACTGAAGCTTTCTTT. Protein sequence: CASSLGTGDTEAFF.